The 5 T cell receptor beta chains presented below share a single source sample, sequenced in a study of blood T cell repertoires in COVID-19. TCRdb's table, derived via immunoSEQ multiplex PCR, lists solely in-frame clones and lacks some. The table records 50,000 to 65,000 clones, 75% to 85% of them present only once. Sequencing was done on a sample of peripheral blood. The receptor set was obtained from a woman aged 60-75 years with acute or convalescent COVID-19.

The rearrangement joins TRBV6-6 to TRBJ1-1; perhaps TRBD1 as D (5 bases). V lost 2 bases, J lost 6 bases, and 10 bases lay in between. The CDR3 has 13 residues. Germline V lookup: CDR1 MNHNY, CDR2 SVGAGI (reference sequence). Written as DNA, the CDR3 is TGTGCCAGCAGTTACGGCAGGGTACCTGAAGCTTTCTTT. This translates into CASSYGRVPEAFF.

This chain links TRBV6-5 with TRBJ1-1; tentatively, D is TRBD1 (5 bases). Trimming pared 2 bases from V and 7 bases from J, leaving 11 bases between. Germline V gene sequence: CDR1 MNHEY, CDR2 SVGAGI. CDR3 length: 13 amino acids. The CDR3 is CASSYRYRSEAFF. Written as DNA, the CDR3 is TGTGCCAGCAGTTACCGTTACAGGAGTGAAGCTTTCTTT.

DNA for the CDR3: TGTGCCACCAGTGATCACCGGGACAGGAACATTCAGTACTTC. It specifies CATSDHRDRNIQYF. The chain links TRBV24-1 to TRBJ2-4, with 8 bases identical to TRBD1. The V gene's germline CDR1 is KGHDR and CDR2 SFDVKD. This CDR3 region has 14 residues. Germline trimming cut 3 bases from V and 7 bases from J; bases unmatched to any gene: 4.

The chain couples TRBV6-6 to TRBJ2-2; TRBD1 agrees at 7 bases. Germline V CDR1 and CDR2: MNHNY, SVGAGI (reference sequence). V lost 5 bases and J lost 6; bases outside the gene matches: 6. The CDR3 covers 14 residues. CDR3 sequence (DNA): TGTGCCAGCAGTAACAGGGGAATATCCGGGGAGCTGTTTTTT. Translating it yields CASSNRGISGELFF.

This chain uses TRBV3-1 (or the pseudogene TRBV3-2) with TRBJ2-2; possible D gene TRBD1, 7 bases. The CDR3 sequence is 17 residues long. The ends were cut back, 5 bases at V and 4 bases at J, with 20 bases in the middle. Looked up from germline, CDR1 is LGHDT and CDR2 is YNNKEL (reference sequence). CDR3 residues: CASSSRGTVLSTGELFF. In nucleotides, the CDR3 is TGTGCCAGCAGCTCCCGCGGGACAGTCTTAAGCACCGGGGAGCTGTTTTTT.